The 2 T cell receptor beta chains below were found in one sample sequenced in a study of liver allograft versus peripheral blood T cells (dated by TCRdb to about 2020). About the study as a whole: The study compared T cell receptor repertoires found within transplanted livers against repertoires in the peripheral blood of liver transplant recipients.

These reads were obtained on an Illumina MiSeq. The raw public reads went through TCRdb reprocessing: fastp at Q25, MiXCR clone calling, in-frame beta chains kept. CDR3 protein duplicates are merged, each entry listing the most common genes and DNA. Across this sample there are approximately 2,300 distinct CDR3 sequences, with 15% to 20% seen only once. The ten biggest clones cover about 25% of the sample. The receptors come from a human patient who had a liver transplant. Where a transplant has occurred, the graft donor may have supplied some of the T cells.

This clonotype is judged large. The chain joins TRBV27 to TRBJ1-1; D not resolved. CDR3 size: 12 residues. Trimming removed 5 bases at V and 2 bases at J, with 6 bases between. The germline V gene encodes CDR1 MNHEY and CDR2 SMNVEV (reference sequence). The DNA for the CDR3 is TGTGCCAGCAGTGGCACAAACACTGAAGCTTTCTTT. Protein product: CASSGTNTEAFF.

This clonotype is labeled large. CDR3 region: CASSKDRGLWGYTF. DNA for the CDR3: TGTGCCAGTAGTAAGGACAGGGGGCTGTGGGGCTACACCTTC. V is TRBV19 and J is TRBJ1-2; 11 bases align to TRBD1. Germline V gene data show CDR1 as LNHDA and CDR2 as SQIVND (reference sequence). This CDR3 has 14 amino acids. Trimming cost V 4 bases and J 8 bases; bases outside gene matches: 6.